The 2 T cell receptor beta chains presented below share a single source sample, sequenced in a study of shared clonotypes between healthy human individuals. Sequenced by immunoSEQ multiplex PCR; TCRdb stores in-frame clones only, minus some. This sample yields 400,000 or so clones, of which approximately 96% are seen a single time; about 0.32% belongs to the top ten. Material for sequencing was memory CD8+ T cells sorted from blood. Subset of the sample: CD45RO+ cells pooled with CCR7-negative TemRA cells. These receptors all stem from a man younger than 45 in good health.

This sequence joins TRBV28 and TRBJ2-7, with TRBD1 matching 8 bases. Germline V gives CDR1 MDHEN, CDR2 SYDVKM. The length of the CDR3 is 15 residues. J gave up 4 bases and V 2 bases, and 7 bases lay outside the gene matches. In nucleotides, the CDR3 is TGTGCCAGCAGTTTACGGACATGGGACAGGTACGAGCAGTACTTC. Translation gives CASSLRTWDRYEQYF.

The rearrangement joins TRBV28 to TRBJ1-5, with D unresolved. The ends were cut back, 0 bases at V and 9 bases at J, with 12 bases in the middle. The CDR3 has 14 residues. Looked up from germline, CDR1 is MDHEN and CDR2 is SYDVKM. CDR3 region: CASSLWGPERPQHF. DNA for the CDR3: TGTGCCAGCAGTTTATGGGGTCCCGAAAGGCCCCAGCATTTT.